Each of the 10 T cell receptor beta chains below was sequenced from the same sample in a study of T cells expressing NK-cell markers. With the 5' RACE reads reprocessed, TCRdb shows one record per CDR3 protein and no DNA. The clone table shows hundreds of thousands of distinct CDR3 sequences, with the ten largest holding 4% to 4.5%. Input material: blood T cells: a sorted CD56 or NKG2C T cell subset, CD4+ or CD8+ T cells, or bulk PBMC T cells (not recorded which). These receptors all stem from a woman aged 18-69 years in good health.

V gene TRBV20-1 combines with J gene TRBJ2-3; TCRdb indicates TRBD2, and absent DNA this call remains unverified. Germline CDR1 and CDR2: DFQATT and SNEGSKA (reference sequence). This CDR3 comprises 13 residues. The CDR3 sequence is CSALGRDTDTQYF.

The chain links TRBV3-1 to TRBJ2-7. This CDR3 is built from 12 residues. The germline CDR1 and CDR2 sequences are LGHDT and YNNKEL (reference sequence). The CDR3 here is CASSFLKGEQYF.

V usage is TRBV24-1 and J usage is TRBJ1-2. The CDR3 loop spans 12 amino acids. The germline V gene has CDR1 KGHDR and CDR2 SFDVKD. The CDR3 is CATSDNRNGYTF.

The J gene is TRBJ2-1, the V gene TRBV7-2; no DNA is available, so the TRBD1 call from TCRdb remains unchecked. The length of the CDR3 is 13 residues. Germline CDR1 reads SGHTA; CDR2 reads FQGNSA. The CDR3 loop reads CATTSPGDDEQFF.

The J gene is TRBJ2-7, the V gene TRBV7-9. The germline gives CDR1 SEHNR, CDR2 FQNEAQ (reference sequence). There are 14 residues in the CDR3. The CDR3 sequence is CASSFGGTSYEQYF.

The chain links TRBV4-2 to TRBJ2-1; lacking DNA, the TRBD1 call made by TCRdb goes unchecked. Germline-derived CDR1 and CDR2 are LGHNA and YNFKEQ. The CDR3 has 16 residues. The CDR3 protein is CASSQTGTEVVYGQFF.

The chain recombines TRBV24-1 with TRBJ2-5; TCRdb's D call of TRBD1 is untestable without DNA. In germline, CDR1 is KGHDR, CDR2 SFDVKD. There are 16 residues in the CDR3. The CDR3 here is CATSDFSDRGQETQYF.

The gene calls are TRBV7-2 and TRBJ2-7; TCRdb outputs TRBD1, but without DNA this stays unchecked. The V gene's germline CDR1 is SGHTA and CDR2 FQGNSA. The CDR3 length is 14 residues. The CDR3 is CASSLRRDDYEQYF. The full variable domain, with the rest looked up from reference TRBV7-2 and TRBJ2-7, is GAGVSQSPSNKVTEKGKDVELRCDPISGHTALYWYRQSLGQGLEFLIYFQGNSAPDKSGLPSDRFSAERTGGSVSTLTIQRTQQEDSAVYLCASSLRRDDYEQYFGPGTRLTVT.

This chain connects TRBV4-2 to TRBJ2-3; TCRdb reports TRBD1, a call that lacks DNA to check it against. The CDR3 runs 16 residues. Germline CDR1 LGHNA, CDR2 YNFKEQ. CDR3 amino acids: CASSQGVQGAADTQYF.

V and J are TRBV4-1 and TRBJ2-3; with no DNA, the TCRdb D assignment of TRBD1 cannot be verified. Germline V gene lookup returns CDR1 MGHRA and CDR2 YSYEKL. CDR3 length: 16 amino acids. The CDR3 loop reads CASSQGGTAYTDTQYF.